This T cell receptor beta chain was retrieved from a study of blood T cell repertoires in COVID-19. TCRdb keeps only in-frame clones here, not all; method: immunoSEQ multiplex PCR. The repertoire has roughly 92,000 clones, about nine tenths of them found once; the top ten carry about 5%. The germline V gene encodes CDR1 KGHSH and CDR2 LQKENI. V shed 3 bases, J shed 7 bases, and the junction held 7 bases outside the gene matches. There are 14 residues in the CDR3. The rearrangement joins TRBV18 to TRBJ2-7; 9 nucleotides line up with TRBD2. Source material: peripheral blood. This receptor was taken from a man over 45 with acute or convalescent COVID-19. The CDR3 sequence: CASSPIAGVWEQYF. CDR3 DNA: TGTGCCAGCTCACCTATAGCGGGAGTGTGGGAGCAGTACTTC.